These T cell receptor beta chains were read from a single sample in a study of CD8+CD57+ T cells in acquired aplastic anemia. A single record per CDR3 protein comes from TCRdb applying MiXCR to the reads. The sample shows hundreds of thousands of distinct CDR3 sequences, 55% to 70% of them seen only once. The sample was sorted CD4+, CD8+, or CD8+CD57+ T cells (not recorded which) from PBMCs. These receptors were taken from a human donor in good health, serving as a control. Both conserved end residues are part of each CDR3.

CDR3	J	V
CATSTGDDQPQHF	TRBJ1-5	TRBV19
CASSLEAAYSEAFF	TRBJ1-1	TRBV5-1
CASSLERRPQEQYF	TRBJ2-7	TRBV7-8
CASSSQGEGKPKYF	TRBJ1-5	TRBV7-2
CASSLGSVGAAGNTIYF	TRBJ1-3	TRBV11-2
CASREAGQQAPRHTF	TRBJ1-2	TRBV7-6
CASSVARLGAGEQYF	TRBJ2-7	TRBV5-1
CSARLDKNTEAFF	TRBJ1-1	TRBV20-1
CASSVLQGVDNEQFF	NA	TRBV10-1
CASYDGDTHYEQYF	TRBJ2-7	TRBV6-2/TRBV6-3
CASSQERTGFDEQYF	TRBJ2-7	TRBV4-1
CASSLIYNSPLHF	TRBJ1-6	TRBV7-2
CASSWGRARNNYGYTF	TRBJ1-2	TRBV4-1
CASSDRATGNTIYF	TRBJ1-3	TRBV6-5
CASSITTDTEAFF	TRBJ1-1	TRBV11-3
CASSNRGQGTEAFF	TRBJ1-1	TRBV5-1
CSASRDWRNPQYF	TRBJ2-3	TRBV20-1
CASSWRGTQYF	TRBJ2-3	TRBV7-9
CSASLGLAGVMGETQYF	TRBJ2-5	TRBV20-1
CASSYPGQGASEQYF	TRBJ2-7	TRBV6-5
CASSATVNTEAFSFF	TRBJ1-1	TRBV9
CASSERFGREGPIDTQYF	TRBJ2-3	TRBV25-1
CASSAQGIATQYFYTF	TRBJ1-2	TRBV7-8
CAISETEGEKLFF	TRBJ1-4	TRBV10-3
CASSMGDRLWFQHF	TRBJ1-5	TRBV19
CASRATSGGYQLTQYF	NA	TRBV9
CSATPGGNSPIYF	TRBJ1-3	TRBV20-1
CASSYSRQGAEGYTF	TRBJ1-2	TRBV6-5
CASSPSRGTQYF	TRBJ2-5	TRBV11-1
CASSVDRCSNHF	TRBJ1-6	TRBV5-1
CASSKVIDGYTF	TRBJ1-2	TRBV12-3/TRBV12-4
CASSPRTGAGQETLHF	TRBJ1-6	TRBV7-8
CASSSGTRRCGQYF	TRBJ2-7	TRBV10-1
CASSLGTSGTSEQYF	TRBJ2-7	TRBV12-3/TRBV12-4
CASSLVRVEAYEAFF	TRBJ1-1	TRBV9
CASSFVPRGTSYEQYF	TRBJ2-7	TRBV7-6
CASKRGGYTGELFF	TRBJ2-2	TRBV12-3/TRBV12-4
CASSLEVTGSGNTIYF	TRBJ1-3	TRBV7-6
CASTSYPLGYTF	TRBJ1-2	TRBV19
CASSFAENTEAFF	TRBJ1-1	TRBV5-5
CASSQLAGGYYEQYF	TRBJ2-7	TRBV4-3
CASSLVTDNESGYTF	TRBJ1-2	TRBV5-1
CASSPLVASGNTKYF	TRBJ1-3	TRBV25-1
CASSQEAGQATF	TRBJ1-2	TRBV3-1
CASSDEINSPLHYF	TRBJ1-6	TRBV9
CASSVGGQANSSLHF	TRBJ1-6	TRBV9
CASSTGTRGDEGYTF	TRBJ1-2	TRBV5-1